A selection of T cell receptor beta chains follows, all from one sample in a study of T cell repertoires in cytomegalovirus infection. TCRdb ran MiXCR on the reads and lists one entry per CDR3 protein. The data hold fewer than 60,000 distinct CDR3 sequences, with about 18% observed a single time. No cognate antigen is known for these TCRs. The source was CD8+ T cells from cultured PBMCs, collected from culture after CMV antigen stimulation. The receptors originated from a human donor in good health (CMV status not recorded). Some clones in this sample may be carry-over from other donors' samples. CDR3s include the opening cysteine and the closing phenylalanine or tryptophan. Clone size is stated in some rows and not others, as once, few, many or a class when expanded.

TRBV7-9	TRBJ2-2	few	CASSLGNTGELFF
TRBV10-3	TRBJ1-1	few	CAISVGTEAFF
TRBV4-3	TRBJ2-5	few	CASSQGGLETQYF
TRBV10-3	TRBJ2-3	few	CAIPSGPDTQYF
TRBV4-1	TRBJ2-2	few	CASSHTFFTGELFF
TRBV12-3/TRBV12-4	TRBJ2-2	.	CASSPLQPNSVRRGTGELFF
TRBV12-5	TRBJ2-5	.	CASESTGTQETQYF
TRBV20-1	TRBJ2-3	few	CSGNPGQGRTDTQYF
TRBV5-6	TRBJ1-2	.	CASSWQDGGYYGYTF
TRBV12-3/TRBV12-4	TRBJ1-5	.	CASSLVMDRFNQPQHF
TRBV7-9	TRBJ2-1	many	CASSPVGDRKHNEQFF
TRBV7-9	TRBJ1-1	few	CASSLPDTEAFF
TRBV2	TRBJ2-7	.	CASFQGYEQYF
TRBV7-2	TRBJ2-5	few	CASSFLAGGHETQYF
TRBV27	TRBJ2-1	few	CASSLTGGLDNEQFF
TRBV28	TRBJ1-1	few	CASSSPPRTGMTEAFF
TRBV7-9	TRBJ1-2	.	CASSSGQSVYGYTF
TRBV13	TRBJ2-2	.	CASSLQTTGELFF
TRBV2	TRBJ2-5	.	CASRYRGQETQYF
TRBV7-2	TRBJ2-7	few	CASSPGLGGRYEQYF
TRBV7-2	TRBJ2-6	few	CASSLVVAGANVLTF
TRBV7-2	TRBJ2-4	.	CASSTSPGGAKNSQYF
TRBV7-2	TRBJ2-1	.	CASSLARRANDEQFF
TRBV6-1	TRBJ2-7	.	CASSGDSYEQYF
TRBV20-1	TRBJ1-2	.	CSASILRVQDRVREDYGYTF
TRBV6-5	TRBJ1-6	few	CASSWTGLNSPLHF
TRBV7-6	TRBJ2-7	.	CASSTETSSSYEQYF
TRBV7-9	TRBJ2-5	.	CASSLWAGSSAETQYF
TRBV29-1	TRBJ2-5	few	CSVEGATGSEETQYF
TRBV7-2	TRBJ2-7	few	CASSLRPNSDEQYF
TRBV4-3	TRBJ1-1	.	CASSQDRGTVSTEAFF
TRBV4-1	TRBJ2-5	.	CASSRPVTGTEETQYF
TRBV7-9	TRBJ1-2	few	CASSRPPRDGYTF
TRBV12-3/TRBV12-4	TRBJ1-2	.	CASSSTTGWAGYTF
TRBV20-1	TRBJ1-2	few	CSAKQSGYTF
TRBV7-9	TRBJ2-6	.	CASSSTGAGANVLTF
TRBV7-9	TRBJ1-1	few	CASSPGQGQYTEAFF
TRBV25-1	TRBJ2-2	few	CASTRDNQNTGELFF
TRBV6-2/TRBV6-3	TRBJ2-7	.	CASSYPDRGWYF
TRBV10-3	TRBJ2-7	few	CAITRDRGLDEQYF
TRBV7-9	TRBJ1-5	few	CASSLEGQNQPQHF
TRBV7-2	TRBJ1-1	few	CASSLNGITKGTTEAFF
TRBV7-2	TRBJ2-5	.	CASSLRGLVSEETQYF
TRBV7-2	TRBJ2-7	few	CASSPGASGGGWETYEQYF